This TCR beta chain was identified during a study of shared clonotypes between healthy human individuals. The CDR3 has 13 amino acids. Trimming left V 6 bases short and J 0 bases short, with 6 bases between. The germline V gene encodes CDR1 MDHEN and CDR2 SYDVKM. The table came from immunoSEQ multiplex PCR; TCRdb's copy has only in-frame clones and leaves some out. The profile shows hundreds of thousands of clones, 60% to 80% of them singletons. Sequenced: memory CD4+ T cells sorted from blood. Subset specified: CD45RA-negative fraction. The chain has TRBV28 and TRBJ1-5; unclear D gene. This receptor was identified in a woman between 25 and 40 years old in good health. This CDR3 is CASRKSSNQPQHF. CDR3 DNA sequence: TGTGCCAGCAGGAAAAGTAGCAATCAGCCCCAGCATTTT.